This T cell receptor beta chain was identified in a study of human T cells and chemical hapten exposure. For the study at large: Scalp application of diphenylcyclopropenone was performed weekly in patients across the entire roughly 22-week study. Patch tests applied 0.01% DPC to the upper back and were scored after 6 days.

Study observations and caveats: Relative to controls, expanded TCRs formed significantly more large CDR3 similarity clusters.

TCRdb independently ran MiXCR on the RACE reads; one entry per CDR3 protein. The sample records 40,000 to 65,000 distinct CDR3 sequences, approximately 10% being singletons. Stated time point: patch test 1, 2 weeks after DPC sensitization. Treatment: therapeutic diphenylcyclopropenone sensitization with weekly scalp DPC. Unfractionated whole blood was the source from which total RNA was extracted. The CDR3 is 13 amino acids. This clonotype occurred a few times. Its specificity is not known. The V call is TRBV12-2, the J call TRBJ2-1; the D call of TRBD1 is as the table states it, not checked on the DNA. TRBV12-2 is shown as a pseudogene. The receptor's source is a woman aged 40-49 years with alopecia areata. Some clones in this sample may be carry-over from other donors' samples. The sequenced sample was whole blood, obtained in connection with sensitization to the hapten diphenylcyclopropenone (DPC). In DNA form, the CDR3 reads TGTGCAAGTCGCTTCCGGGACGACTATGAGCAGTTCTTC. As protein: CASRFRDDYEQFF.